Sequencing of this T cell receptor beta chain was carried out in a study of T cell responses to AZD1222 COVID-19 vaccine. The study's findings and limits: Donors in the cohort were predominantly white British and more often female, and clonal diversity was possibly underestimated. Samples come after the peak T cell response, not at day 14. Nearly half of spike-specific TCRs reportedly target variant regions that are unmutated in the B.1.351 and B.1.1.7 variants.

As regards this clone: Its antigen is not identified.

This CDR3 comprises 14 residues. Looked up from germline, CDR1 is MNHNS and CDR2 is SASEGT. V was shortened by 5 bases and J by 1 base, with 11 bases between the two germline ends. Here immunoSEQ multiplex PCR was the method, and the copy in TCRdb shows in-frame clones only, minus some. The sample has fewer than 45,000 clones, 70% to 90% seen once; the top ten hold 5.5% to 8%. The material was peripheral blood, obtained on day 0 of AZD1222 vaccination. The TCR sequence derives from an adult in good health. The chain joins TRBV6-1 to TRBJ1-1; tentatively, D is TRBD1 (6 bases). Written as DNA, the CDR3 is TGTGCCAGCAGTACAACGACAGGGAACACTGAAGCTTTCTTT. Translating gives CASSTTTGNTEAFF.